This TCR beta chain appears in the sequencing data of a study of graft-versus-host responses after intestinal transplantation. As for the study in general: All recipients were transplanted with multivisceral, liver-intestinal, or isolated intestinal grafts. Anti-thymocyte globulin induction, then tacrolimus and steroids for two to four years, went to all recipients. General study results and limits: Allografts carried high graft-versus-host to host-versus-graft clonal ratios in patients having graft-donor T cell macrochimerism. Recipient marrow showed GvH clones, some seen first in ileum or blood.

Concerning this clone itself: Its antigen is unidentified.

V dropped 4 bases and J dropped 4; count of bases not matched to a gene: 7. This CDR3 has 16 residues. From germline, CDR1 is LNHDA and CDR2 SQIVND (reference sequence). Only in-frame clones appear in the TCRdb table, and some are missing; sequencing was by immunoSEQ multiplex PCR. The sample consists of 85,000 to 90,000 clones, 91% of them appearing once. V gene TRBV19 combines with J gene TRBJ2-7; 13 bases align to TRBD2. Sequenced material: unstimulated CD4+ T cells sorted from spleen or lymph node cells, taken before transplant. This clonotype originated in a human donor who was the organ donor for an intestinal transplant. CDR3 coding DNA: TGTGCCAGTAGTAAAACTAGCGGGAGGGGCCTTTACGAGCAGTACTTC. This codes for CASSKTSGRGLYEQYF.